A selection of T cell receptor beta chains follows, all from one sample in a study of T cells in tuberculosis. Generated by immunoSEQ multiplex PCR, the TCRdb table keeps only in-frame clones and is missing some. The table has roughly 41,000 clones, 90% to 95% seen once. Material for sequencing was PBMCs. These receptors were collected from a donor under 30 with latent tuberculosis or without tuberculosis infection. Some clones in this sample may be carry-over from other donors' samples. Each CDR3 is given with its conserved first and last residue. A D gene is named only where the DNA matches it firmly. Part of the rows lack a size; the others show once, few, many or a class for expanded clones.

D gene: TRBD2
clone size: NA
V gene: TRBV29-1
J gene: TRBJ2-2
CDR3 DNA: TGCAGCGTTGACCAGTCTAGCGGGGGTAGTGGTTCCGGGGAGCTGTTTTTT
CDR3 protein: CSVDQSSGGSGSGELFF

D gene: NA
clone size: NA
V gene: TRBV6-5
J gene: TRBJ1-2
CDR3 DNA: TGTGCCAGCAGTTACGGGCCTTATGGCTACACCTTC
CDR3 protein: CASSYGPYGYTF

D gene: NA
clone size: NA
V gene: TRBV5-6
J gene: TRBJ1-1
CDR3 DNA: TGTGCCAGCAGCTTGGACCCCGGTATGAACACTGAAGCTTTCTTT
CDR3 protein: CASSLDPGMNTEAFF

D gene: TRBD2
clone size: NA
V gene: TRBV5-1
J gene: TRBJ2-7
CDR3 DNA: TGCGCCAGCAGCCTGGATTTTAGCGGGGTGTACGAGCAGTACTTC
CDR3 protein: CASSLDFSGVYEQYF

D gene: NA
clone size: NA
V gene: TRBV5-4
J gene: TRBJ1-2
CDR3 DNA: TGTGCCAGTAGCTTAGGAACAGGCTCCTATGGCTACACCTTC
CDR3 protein: CASSLGTGSYGYTF

D gene: NA
clone size: NA
V gene: TRBV11-2
J gene: TRBJ2-2
CDR3 DNA: TGTGCCAGCAGGACCCCTATGGACAGCGTGGGGGGGGAGCTGTTTTTT
CDR3 protein: CASRTPMDSVGGELFF

D gene: TRBD2
clone size: NA
V gene: TRBV4-3
J gene: TRBJ2-5
CDR3 DNA: TGCGCCAGCAGCCAAGAGACAGCGGGGCGTCTCCAAGAGACCCAGTACTTC
CDR3 protein: CASSQETAGRLQETQYF

D gene: TRBD1
clone size: NA
V gene: TRBV4-3
J gene: TRBJ1-4
CDR3 DNA: TGCGCCAGCAGCCAAGTGAAGACAGGGGGCGCGGGGGGTCATGAAAAACTGTTTTTT
CDR3 protein: CASSQVKTGGAGGHEKLFF

D gene: TRBD1
clone size: NA
V gene: TRBV6-5
J gene: TRBJ2-3
CDR3 DNA: TGTGCCAGCAGTTACTCACGGACAGGGAGTACAGATACGCAGTATTTT
CDR3 protein: CASSYSRTGSTDTQYF

D gene: NA
clone size: few
V gene: TRBV7-9
J gene: TRBJ2-3
CDR3 DNA: TGTGCCAGCAGCCAACGACAGGCCCCAGATACGCAGTATTTT
CDR3 protein: CASSQRQAPDTQYF

D gene: NA
clone size: once
V gene: TRBV5-4
J gene: TRBJ2-7
CDR3 DNA: TGTGCCAGCAGCTTCTTGGCGGGGAACGAGCAGTACTTC
CDR3 protein: CASSFLAGNEQYF

D gene: TRBD1
clone size: NA
V gene: TRBV5-5
J gene: TRBJ2-7
CDR3 DNA: TGTGCCAGCAGCCGGGACAGTGTCTCCTACGAGCAGTACTTC
CDR3 protein: CASSRDSVSYEQYF

D gene: TRBD1
clone size: once
V gene: TRBV6-1
J gene: TRBJ2-3
CDR3 DNA: TGTGCCAGCAGCGAGGACAGGGGAAGCACAGATACGCAGTATTTT
CDR3 protein: CASSEDRGSTDTQYF

D gene: TRBD1
clone size: NA
V gene: TRBV6-6
J gene: TRBJ1-5
CDR3 DNA: TGTGCCAGCAGTCCCCCGGGGGACAGCCAGCCCCAGCATTTT
CDR3 protein: CASSPPGDSQPQHF

D gene: TRBD1
clone size: NA
V gene: TRBV5-1
J gene: TRBJ2-3
CDR3 DNA: TGCGCCAGCAGATCCGGACGGACAGGGCTCCCTTCGGATACGCAGTATTTT
CDR3 protein: CASRSGRTGLPSDTQYF

D gene: TRBD2
clone size: NA
V gene: TRBV5-1
J gene: TRBJ2-7
CDR3 DNA: TGCGCCAGCAGCCGACTAGCGGGGACAACCGAGCAGTACTTC
CDR3 protein: CASSRLAGTTEQYF

D gene: NA
clone size: NA
V gene: TRBV6-5
J gene: TRBJ1-2
CDR3 DNA: TGTGCCAGCAGTTACTCGAGCGGGGGGTACTATGGCTACACCTTC
CDR3 protein: CASSYSSGGYYGYTF

D gene: TRBD1
clone size: once
V gene: TRBV4-3
J gene: TRBJ2-1
CDR3 DNA: TGCGCCAGCAGCCAAGATCGGACAGGAGCCTCCTACAATGAGCAGTTCTTC
CDR3 protein: CASSQDRTGASYNEQFF

D gene: TRBD1
clone size: NA
V gene: TRBV6-5
J gene: TRBJ1-2
CDR3 DNA: TGTGCCAGCAGTTTCCGAGACAGGGGCTATGGCTACACCTTC
CDR3 protein: CASSFRDRGYGYTF

D gene: NA
clone size: NA
V gene: TRBV15
J gene: TRBJ1-1
CDR3 DNA: TGTGCCACCAGCAGAGACGTCGGGAACCCTGAAGCTTTCTTT
CDR3 protein: CATSRDVGNPEAFF

D gene: TRBD2
clone size: NA
V gene: TRBV7-2
J gene: TRBJ2-1
CDR3 DNA: TGTGCCAGCAGCTCCGGGACTAGCGCCAATGAGCAGTTCTTC
CDR3 protein: CASSSGTSANEQFF

D gene: NA
clone size: NA
V gene: TRBV7-2
J gene: TRBJ2-1
CDR3 DNA: TGTGCCAGCAGCTTAAGTCGGAGGGAGCAGTTCTTC
CDR3 protein: CASSLSRREQFF

D gene: TRBD2
clone size: NA
V gene: TRBV27
J gene: TRBJ2-3
CDR3 DNA: TGTGCCAGCAATAGCGGGCCCGGGGATACGCAGTATTTT
CDR3 protein: CASNSGPGDTQYF

D gene: NA
clone size: NA
V gene: TRBV10-1
J gene: TRBJ1-1
CDR3 DNA: TGCGCCAGCAGGGACAGCTTAAACACTGAAGCTTTCTTT
CDR3 protein: CASRDSLNTEAFF

D gene: NA
clone size: NA
V gene: TRBV11-2
J gene: TRBJ1-3
CDR3 DNA: TGTGCCAGCAGCCGCGGCGCGGGTACTGCTGGAAACACCATATATTTT
CDR3 protein: CASSRGAGTAGNTIYF